Listed below are T cell receptor beta chains from one sample, sequenced in a study of shared clonotypes between healthy human individuals. Generated by immunoSEQ multiplex PCR, the TCRdb table keeps only in-frame clones and is missing some. The table lists over 2 million clones, approximately 94% of them singletons. The sample comprised naive CD8+ T cells sorted from blood. These receptors were taken from a man younger than 30 in good health. Both conserved end residues are part of each CDR3. Some rows mark clone size as missing; the rest say once, few, many or name a class of expanded clone.

size,J,V,CDR3
NA,TRBJ1-1,TRBV27,CASRSPRLNTEAFF
NA,TRBJ2-7,TRBV28,CASSLRGQGAYEQYF
NA,TRBJ1-4,TRBV27,CASSTDRMANEKLFF
once,TRBJ2-7,TRBV7-9,CASSHDSTYEQYF
NA,TRBJ1-1,TRBV9,CASSVGPGATEAFF
NA,TRBJ2-7,TRBV27,CASSLSGAGAYEQYF
NA,TRBJ2-2,TRBV5-1,CASSLMAGGDTGELFF
NA,TRBJ2-1,TRBV27,CASSPWGGNEQFF
NA,TRBJ1-1,TRBV14,CASSQRPGVNTEAFF
NA,TRBJ2-7,TRBV27,CASSGSGGSQYYEQYF
NA,TRBJ2-7,TRBV9,CASSVGTQSSYEQYF
NA,TRBJ2-3,TRBV4-1,CASSQEAGGTDTQYF
NA,TRBJ2-7,TRBV28,CASSFTGGTYEQYF
NA,TRBJ2-7,TRBV4-1,CASSSGRAYEQYF
NA,TRBJ2-1,TRBV4-1,CASSQGLRNEQFF
NA,TRBJ2-7,TRBV7-9,CASSLSGASYEQYF
NA,TRBJ2-3,TRBV7-8,CASSWGWGSSTDTQYF
NA,TRBJ2-7,TRBV5-1,CASSLVADTTYEQYF
NA,TRBJ2-7,TRBV30,CAWSRAGGPSYEQYF
NA,NA,TRBV7-9,CASSLGPGPSYEQYF
NA,TRBJ1-2,TRBV7-6,CASSLNSGTGGRGGYTF
NA,TRBJ2-1,TRBV18,CASSLTGGIGYNEQFF
NA,TRBJ1-6,TRBV5-1,CASSRTVELSSPLHF
NA,TRBJ2-7,TRBV6-5,CASSYSIGQASYEQYF
NA,TRBJ2-1,TRBV10-1,CASSVVLLAGWNEQFF
once,TRBJ2-2,TRBV11-2,CASRRKGNDLDTGELFF
few,TRBJ1-6,TRBV9,CASSVDRDNNSPLHF
NA,TRBJ2-7,TRBV25-1,CASSDPGTGYEQYF
NA,TRBJ1-2,TRBV7-8,CASSPTRDGGYGYTF
NA,TRBJ2-5,TRBV5-1,CASSFGPSQETQYF
NA,TRBJ1-4,TRBV7-9,CASSLGRGGREKLFF
NA,TRBJ2-7,TRBV28,CASSHVGGDYEQYF
NA,TRBJ2-7,TRBV7-9,CASSTTDGSYEQYF
NA,TRBJ2-3,TRBV27,CASSLGGISTDTQYF
NA,TRBJ1-4,TRBV4-1,CASSQDRTPRGGEKLFF
NA,TRBJ2-5,TRBV5-1,CASSFLEGGTQYF